The 4 T cell receptor beta chains below come from one sample, sequenced in a study of cytomegalovirus exposure and HLA in healthy donors. Researchers ran the PCR with 60 Vbeta and 13 Jbeta primers. Assay used: immunoSEQ multiplex PCR; TCRdb lists only in-frame clones, some missing. In the table there are 140,000 or so clones, about three fifths of which are singletons. What was sequenced was PBMCs. The receptors originated from a male donor in good health and CMV-seronegative.

V is TRBV19 and J is TRBJ1-6; the D gene is possibly TRBD1 (6 bases). Deletions cut 5 bases from V and 2 bases from J, with 16 bases between. The germline CDR1 and CDR2 sequences are LNHDA and SQIVND (reference sequence). The CDR3 has 17 residues. The chain's CDR3 is CASSDYRERAYNSPLHF. CDR3 bases: TGTGCCAGTAGTGACTACAGGGAAAGGGCCTATAATTCACCCCTCCACTTT.

With regard to this clone: Other DNA sequences in this specimen translate into the identical CDR3. The chain joins TRBV18 to TRBJ2-3, with D perhaps TRBD2 (5 bases). CDR3 size: 16 residues. Between the trimmed V and J ends, which lost 4 bases and 7 bases, there was a span of 21 bases. Germline values: CDR1 KGHSH, CDR2 LQKENI. The CDR3 loop reads CASSREISNARYTQYF. The CDR3 coding sequence is TGTGCCAGCTCACGGGAGATTAGTAACGCGAGGTATACGCAGTATTTT.

This clone was picked up one time. The chain employs TRBV7-9 and TRBJ1-2; no clear D gene. Germline CDR1 is SEHNR and CDR2 is FQNEAQ (reference sequence). This CDR3 is built from 12 residues. The V end lost 2 bases, the J end lost 8 bases, and 9 bases lay between the germline ends. For the CDR3, the DNA is TGTGCCAGCAGCTTATCCGGGGAAGGCTACACCTTC. Translation gives CASSLSGEGYTF.

This sequence joins TRBV7-2 and TRBJ2-3; 9 positions agree with TRBD2. The CDR3 consists of 17 residues. The V gene end was trimmed by 2 bases and the J gene end by 1 base; junction bases not matched to a gene: 7. Germline-derived CDR1 and CDR2 are SGHTA and FQGNSA. The CDR3 DNA reads as TGTGCCAGCAGCTTACACGGCGGGGGGGCCGGCACAGATACGCAGTATTTT. Its protein is CASSLHGGGAGTDTQYF.